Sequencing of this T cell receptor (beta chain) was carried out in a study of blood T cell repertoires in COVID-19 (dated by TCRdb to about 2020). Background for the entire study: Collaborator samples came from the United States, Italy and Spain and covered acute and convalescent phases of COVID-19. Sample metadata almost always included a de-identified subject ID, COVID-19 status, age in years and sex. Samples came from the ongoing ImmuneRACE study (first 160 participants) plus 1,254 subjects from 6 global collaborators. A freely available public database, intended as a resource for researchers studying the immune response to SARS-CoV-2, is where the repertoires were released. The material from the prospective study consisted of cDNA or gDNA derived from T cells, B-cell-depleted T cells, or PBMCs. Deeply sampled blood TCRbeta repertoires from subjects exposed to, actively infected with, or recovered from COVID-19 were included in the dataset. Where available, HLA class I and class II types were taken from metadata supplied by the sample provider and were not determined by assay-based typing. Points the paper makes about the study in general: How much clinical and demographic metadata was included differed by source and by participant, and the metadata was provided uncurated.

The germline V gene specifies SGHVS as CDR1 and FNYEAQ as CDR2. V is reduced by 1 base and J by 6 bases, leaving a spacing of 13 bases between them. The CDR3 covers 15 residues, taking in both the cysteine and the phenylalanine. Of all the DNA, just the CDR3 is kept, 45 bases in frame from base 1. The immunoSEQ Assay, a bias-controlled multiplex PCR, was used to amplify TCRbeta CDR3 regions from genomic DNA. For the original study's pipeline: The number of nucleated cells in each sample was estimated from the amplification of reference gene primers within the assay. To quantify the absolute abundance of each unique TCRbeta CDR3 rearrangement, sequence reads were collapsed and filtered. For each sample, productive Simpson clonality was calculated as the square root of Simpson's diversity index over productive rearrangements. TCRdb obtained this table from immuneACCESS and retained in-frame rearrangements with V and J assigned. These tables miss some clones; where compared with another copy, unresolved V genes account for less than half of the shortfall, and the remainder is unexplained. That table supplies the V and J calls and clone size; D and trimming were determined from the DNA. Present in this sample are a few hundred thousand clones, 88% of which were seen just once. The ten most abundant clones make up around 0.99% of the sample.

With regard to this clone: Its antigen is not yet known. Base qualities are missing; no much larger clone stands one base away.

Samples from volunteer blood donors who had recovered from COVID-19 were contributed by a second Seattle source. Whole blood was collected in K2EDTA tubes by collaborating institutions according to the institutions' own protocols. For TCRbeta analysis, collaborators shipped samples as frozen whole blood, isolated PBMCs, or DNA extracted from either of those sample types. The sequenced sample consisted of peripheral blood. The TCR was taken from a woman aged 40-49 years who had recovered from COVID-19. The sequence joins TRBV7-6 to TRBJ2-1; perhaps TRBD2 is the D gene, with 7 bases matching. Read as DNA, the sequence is TGTGCCAGCAGCTTAGTGGCGGGGGCAGCCAATGAGCAGTTCTTC. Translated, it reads CASSLVAGAANEQFF.